This TCR beta chain was recovered during a study of blood T cell repertoires in COVID-19. In this sample, this clone turned up once. Germline V lookup: CDR1 LNHDA, CDR2 SQIVND (reference sequence). The CDR3 is made up of 16 amino acids. The ends lost 5 bases at V and 10 bases at J; junction bases unmatched: 9. Repertoires were generated with immunoSEQ multiplex PCR, while TCRdb's copy carries only in-frame clones and drops some. The data hold about 140,000 clones, with about three quarters observed a single time. The sequencing sample was made of peripheral blood. The sequence was collected from a man older than 75 with acute or convalescent COVID-19. The rearrangement uses TRBV19 and TRBJ1-6; TRBD1 matches 12 bases. The CDR3: CASSEMGQGAGSPLHF. In nucleotides, the CDR3 is TGTGCCAGTAGTGAGATGGGACAGGGGGCTGGATCACCCCTCCACTTT.